A single sample is the source of the 30 T cell receptor beta chains below, sequenced in a study of sequential checkpoint blockade in melanoma. Data came from immunoSEQ multiplex PCR; TCRdb stores just in-frame clones and leaves some out. The sample consists of under 8,000 clones, more than 75% of them appearing once. The treatment is: randomized to nivolumab then ipilimumab (arm A) or the reverse (arm B). The sample here was CD8+ T cells sorted from blood (inferred from file names), taken from a patient given nivolumab and ipilimumab in sequence. Receptor source: a human donor with melanoma.

CDR3: CASSPGTANNEQFF. CDR3 DNA: TGTGCCAGCAGCCCCGGGACAGCTAACAATGAGCAGTTCTTC. The J gene is TRBJ2-1, the V gene TRBV11-3; 7 bases agree with TRBD1. V lost 5 bases and J lost 5; bases outside the gene matches: 6. Per the germline V gene, CDR1 is SGHNT and CDR2 is YENEEA. The CDR3 totals 14 residues.

The chain has TRBV7-9 and TRBJ2-3; D remains unclear. Trimming took 1 base from V and 0 from J, leaving 5 bases between them. Germline CDR1 and CDR2: SEHNR and FQNEAQ (reference sequence). The CDR3 is 14 residues long. The CDR3 DNA reads as TGTGCCAGCAGCTTAGATTCTAGCACAGATACGCAGTATTTT. Translating it yields CASSLDSSTDTQYF.

The rearrangement uses TRBV5-1 and TRBJ2-1; tentative D call: TRBD2 (6 bases). V was pared by 5 bases and J by 3 bases, with 9 bases between. This CDR3 has 13 residues. Looked up from germline, CDR1 is SGHRS and CDR2 is YFSETQ. CDR3 protein: CASRLTSYNEQFF. The DNA for the CDR3 is TGCGCCAGCAGACTGACTAGCTACAATGAGCAGTTCTTC.

The count of this clone is one. V gene TRBV14 combines with J gene TRBJ2-7; 8 nucleotides match TRBD1. Germline assignment: CDR1 SGHDN and CDR2 FVKESK. The CDR3 has 14 residues. J gave up 2 bases and V 5 bases, and 5 bases lay outside the gene matches. Here the CDR3 reads CASSRGTGPYEQYF. The CDR3 DNA reads as TGTGCCAGCAGCAGAGGGACAGGACCCTACGAGCAGTACTTC.

The rearrangement joins TRBV7-9 to TRBJ1-6; 9 positions agree with TRBD1. CDR3 length equals 14 residues. From germline, CDR1 is SEHNR and CDR2 FQNEAQ (reference sequence). The junction had 2 bases not matched to a gene; V was cut back by 4 bases and J by 7 bases. Written as DNA, the CDR3 is TGTGCCAGCAGCTCACAGGGGGCGAATTCACCCCTCCACTTT. Protein sequence: CASSSQGANSPLHF.

This clone was detected only once. V and J are TRBV4-1 and TRBJ2-1, with a possible D match to TRBD2 (5 bases). The V gene lost 5 bases and the J gene lost 5 bases, with 19 bases spanning the gap. This CDR3 has 16 amino acids. Germline V lookup: CDR1 MGHRA, CDR2 YSYEKL. The CDR3 region is CASSGYTRGGDNEQFF. The CDR3 DNA is TGCGCCAGCAGCGGGTACACTAGAGGCGGAGACAATGAGCAGTTCTTC.

The chain has TRBV10-3 and TRBJ2-3; tentative D call: TRBD2 (6 bases). The CDR3 spans 16 residues. Germline-derived CDR1 and CDR2 are ENHRY and SYGVKD. V gave up 3 bases and J gave up 6 bases, with 19 bases separating them. CDR3 sequence: CAISDGIAEGWDTQYF. In DNA, the CDR3 is TGTGCCATCAGTGATGGGATAGCGGAAGGTTGGGATACGCAGTATTTT.

This clone occurred a few times. The V call is TRBV7-9, the J call TRBJ1-4, with 8 bases that match TRBD1. Germline values: CDR1 SEHNR, CDR2 FQNEAQ (reference sequence). J lost 7 bases, V lost 4 bases, and 5 bases had no gene match. The CDR3 runs to 14 residues. CDR3 loop: CASSSTGDSEKLFF. The CDR3 DNA follows: TGTGCCAGCAGCTCGACAGGGGATAGTGAAAAACTGTTTTTT.

V gene TRBV27 combines with J gene TRBJ2-5; 9 bases are shared with TRBD2. V was clipped by 6 bases and J by 5 bases; unmatched bases: 7. Germline CDR1 and CDR2: MNHEY and SMNVEV (reference sequence). This CDR3 region has 14 residues. Written as DNA, the CDR3 is TGTGCCAGCAGAACCGGGACTAGCATGGAGACCCAGTACTTC. Residues: CASRTGTSMETQYF.

The chain uses TRBV4-3 and TRBJ2-5, with TRBD1 matching 8 bases. V shed 2 bases and J 1 base; nucleotides not matched to a gene: 3. The CDR3 is 15 amino acids. Germline-derived CDR1 and CDR2 are LGHNA and YSLEER. CDR3 nucleotide sequence: TGCGCCAGCAGCCAATGGACAGGGTCCCAAGAGACCCAGTACTTC. Translated, it gives CASSQWTGSQETQYF.

J is TRBJ2-1 and V is TRBV11-2, with 7 bases lining up with TRBD2. This CDR3 has 15 amino acids. Germline-derived CDR1 and CDR2 are SGHAT and FQNNGV. Trimming took 0 bases from V and 7 from J; bases not matched to a gene: 6. As DNA, the CDR3 is TGTGCCAGCAGCTTAGATCTTGGACTAGGAAATGAGCAGTTCTTC. Amino acids: CASSLDLGLGNEQFF.

The V and J genes are TRBV7-9 and TRBJ1-1; D might be TRBD1 (6 bases). V gave up 5 bases and J gave up 4 bases, with 14 bases separating them. CDR1 is SEHNR, CDR2 FQNEAQ, per germline (reference sequence). The CDR3 has 14 residues. The CDR3: CASSLGGGRTEAFF. The CDR3 DNA reads as TGTGCCAGCAGCCTGGGAGGGGGGCGCACTGAAGCTTTCTTT.

This chain links TRBV28 with TRBJ2-3, with TRBD2 identical over 8 bases. J was trimmed by 4 bases and V by 4 bases; bases with no gene match: 19. Germline assignment: CDR1 MDHEN and CDR2 SYDVKM. CDR3 length equals 19 residues. CDR3 residues: CASSSIGTSDYAHPDTQYF. The CDR3 DNA sequence: TGTGCCAGCAGTTCGATCGGGACTAGTGATTATGCCCACCCAGATACGCAGTATTTT. The full variable domain, with the rest looked up from reference TRBV28 and TRBJ2-3, is DVKVTQSSRYLVKRTGEKVFLECVQDMDHENMFWYRQDPGLGLRLIYFSYDVKMKEKGDIPEGYSVSREKKERFSLILESASTNQTSMYLCASSSIGTSDYAHPDTQYFGPGTRLTVL.

This clone appeared a single time. V is TRBV9 and J is TRBJ1-2; D is possibly TRBD1 (5 bases). Germline V gives CDR1 SGDLS, CDR2 YYNGEE. Trimming took 0 bases from V and 4 from J, leaving 10 bases between them. The CDR3 consists of 14 residues. CDR3 DNA sequence: TGTGCCAGCAGCGTAGCGGGTCAGGGCTATGGCTACACCTTC. It yields the protein CASSVAGQGYGYTF.

The chain links TRBV7-9 to TRBJ2-7, with 12 nucleotides matching TRBD2. The length of the CDR3 is 16 residues. Trimming at V came to 3 bases and at J to 6 bases, leaving 9 bases not matched to a gene. The V gene's germline CDR1 is SEHNR and CDR2 FQNEAQ (reference sequence). The CDR3 DNA reads TGTGCCAGCAGCTTCAGACTAGCGGGAGTTATGGGCGAGCAGTACTTC. It translates to CASSFRLAGVMGEQYF. The complete variable domain, with remaining parts taken from reference TRBV7-9 and TRBJ2-7, reads DTGVSQNPRHKITKRGQNVTFRCDPISEHNRLYWYRQTLGQGPEFLTYFQNEAQLEKSRLLSDRFSAERPKGSFSTLEIQRTEQGDSAMYLCASSFRLAGVMGEQYFGPGTRLTVT.

The chain has TRBV29-1 and TRBJ2-1, with a possible D match to TRBD2 (6 bases). Germline V lookup: CDR1 SQVTM, CDR2 ANQGSEA. The CDR3 has 15 amino acids. V lost 0 bases and J 7 bases, leaving 16 bases between the germline ends. CDR3 protein: CSVEDGRDERNEQFF. The DNA for the CDR3 is TGCAGCGTTGAAGATGGGCGGGACGAAAGGAATGAGCAGTTCTTC.

CDR3 protein: CTSSPPDRASGDNEQFF. Here the CDR3 DNA reads TGCACCAGCAGCCCCCCAGACCGGGCTAGCGGGGACAATGAGCAGTTCTTC. The chain joins TRBV1 to TRBJ2-1; the table names TRBD2, a call not compared with the DNA. TRBV1 corresponds to a pseudogene. This CDR3 contains 17 residues.

V is TRBV4-1 and J is TRBJ1-3; maybe TRBD1 (6 bases). The CDR3 is made up of 17 amino acids. V was pared by 1 base and J by 0 bases, with 13 bases between. Germline CDR1 is MGHRA and CDR2 is YSYEKL. The CDR3 protein is CASSQVGALNSGNTIYF. CDR3 coding DNA: TGCGCCAGCAGCCAAGTGGGGGCGTTAAACTCTGGAAACACCATATATTTT.

V and J are TRBV2 and TRBJ1-6, with D uncertain. CDR3 size: 18 residues. Between the trimmed V and J ends, which lost 3 bases and 8 bases, there was a span of 23 bases. Germline CDR1 SNHLY, CDR2 FYNNEI. CDR3 in amino acids: CASSEQIYMTAEDSPLHF. The CDR3, as DNA: TGTGCCAGCAGTGAGCAGATCTATATGACGGCCGAGGATTCACCCCTCCACTTT.

This chain joins TRBV19 and TRBJ1-5; 8 nucleotides match TRBD1. V lost 6 bases and J lost 7; bases outside the gene matches: 8. The germline V gene has CDR1 LNHDA and CDR2 SQIVND (reference sequence). This CDR3 spans 14 amino acids. For the CDR3, the DNA is TGTGCCAGTAGAGTGCCAGGGGGCCGCCAGCCCCAGCATTTT. This codes for CASRVPGGRQPQHF.

The V gene is TRBV27, the J gene TRBJ2-7, with 12 bases identical to TRBD2. Germline V gene sequence: CDR1 MNHEY, CDR2 SMNVEV (reference sequence). The CDR3 runs 16 residues. The trim removed 5 bases at V and 6 bases at J, leaving 11 bases unmatched. The CDR3 spells CASSIALPGLAGEQYF. DNA of the CDR3: TGTGCCAGCAGTATCGCCCTACCGGGACTAGCGGGCGAGCAGTACTTC.

CDR3 nucleotide sequence: TGCGCCAGCACCGGACTTGAGAAAGAGACCCAGTACTTC. Amino acid sequence: CASTGLEKETQYF. This chain joins TRBV5-1 and TRBJ2-5; D perhaps matches TRBD2 (5 bases). This CDR3 comprises 13 residues. Germline CDR1 and CDR2: SGHRS and YFSETQ. V shed 6 bases and J shed 3 bases, with 12 bases lying between them.

The table lists this clone with a count of one. Here the CDR3 DNA reads TGCAGCGTTGAAGGGACAGGCTCCTACAATGAGCAGTTCTTC. Amino acids: CSVEGTGSYNEQFF. V gene TRBV29-1 combines with J gene TRBJ2-1; 7 bases align to TRBD1. CDR1 SQVTM and CDR2 ANQGSEA come from the germline V gene. The CDR3 loop spans 14 amino acids. Unmatched junction bases numbered 0, after V lost 1 base and J lost 0 bases.

This CDR3 reads CASSFTPTSTHNEQFF. Written as DNA, the CDR3 is TGTGCCAGCAGCTTCACCCCAACTAGCACCCACAATGAGCAGTTCTTC. The chain employs TRBV7-3 and TRBJ2-1; tentatively, D is TRBD2 (6 bases). This CDR3 is 16 amino acids long. With 3 bases removed from V and 5 bases from J, the gap between germline ends came to 17 bases. The V gene's germline CDR1 is SGHTA and CDR2 FQGTGA.

The chain combines TRBV11-2 with TRBJ2-1; 10 bases fit TRBD2. Germline CDR1 is SGHAT and CDR2 is FQNNGV. J gave up 8 bases and V 3 bases, and 7 bases lay outside the gene matches. CDR3 length equals 15 residues. CDR3 residues: CASSFGLAVNDEQFF. The CDR3, as DNA: TGTGCCAGCAGCTTCGGACTAGCGGTGAACGATGAGCAGTTCTTC.

The chain recombines TRBV4-1 with TRBJ1-1, with D perhaps TRBD1 (5 bases). Germline CDR1 MGHRA, CDR2 YSYEKL. V dropped 1 base and J dropped 1 base, with 10 bases sitting between them. The CDR3 sequence is 15 residues long. This CDR3 is CASSQGWGGNTEAFF. In DNA form, the CDR3 reads TGCGCCAGCAGCCAAGGTTGGGGGGGGAACACTGAAGCTTTCTTT.

The CDR3 DNA sequence: TGTGCCAGCAGTAAGCCGGGACAGCCCTACGAGCAGTACTTC. Protein: CASSKPGQPYEQYF. J is TRBJ2-7 and V is TRBV7-9; TRBD1 matches 7 bases. CDR1 is SEHNR and CDR2 is FQNEAQ in the germline V gene (reference sequence). This CDR3 is 14 amino acids long. After removal of 6 bases from V and 2 bases from J, the junction contained 7 bases not matched to a gene. The full variable domain, rest sourced from reference TRBV7-9 and TRBJ2-7, is DTGVSQNPRHKITKRGQNVTFRCDPISEHNRLYWYRQTLGQGPEFLTYFQNEAQLEKSRLLSDRFSAERPKGSFSTLEIQRTEQGDSAMYLCASSKPGQPYEQYFGPGTRLTVT.

The chain combines TRBV4-2 with TRBJ2-7; D might be TRBD1 (5 bases). CDR1 and CDR2 from the germline V gene are LGHNA and YNFKEQ. Trimming took 1 base from V and 2 from J, leaving 9 bases between them. The CDR3 length is 14 residues. The CDR3 loop is CASSQAGRTYEQYF. The CDR3 DNA reads as TGTGCCAGCAGCCAAGCAGGGCGGACCTACGAGCAGTACTTC.

This chain connects TRBV7-9 to TRBJ2-1, with a tentative D call TRBD1 (6 bases). Germline CDR1 and CDR2: SEHNR and FQNEAQ (reference sequence). CDR3 length: 15 residues. V was trimmed by 5 bases and J by 1 base, leaving 12 bases between them. CDR3 residues: CASSQTGTSYNEQFF. As DNA, the CDR3 is TGTGCCAGCAGCCAAACAGGGACATCCTACAATGAGCAGTTCTTC.

The V call is TRBV4-1, the J call TRBJ2-1; 7 bases agree with TRBD2. Germline values: CDR1 MGHRA, CDR2 YSYEKL. The CDR3 covers 16 residues. With 6 bases clipped from V and 3 bases from J, the junction kept 11 bases outside the gene matches. The CDR3 here is CASRPRAGDDYNEQFF. In DNA, the CDR3 is TGCGCCAGCAGACCCCGGGCGGGAGACGACTACAATGAGCAGTTCTTC.